The clone carrying this T cell receptor (beta chain) was detected many times. Its antigen is not known. The record originates from a study of T cell repertoires in cytomegalovirus infection. Study overall: Selected CMV epitopes included recently identified HLA-C-restricted ones as well as well-studied HLA-B-restricted ones. Signatures in public TCR beta sequences pointed to both CMV infection and matching HLA type.

Using its own MiXCR run on the reads, TCRdb lists one record per CDR3 protein. This sample has about 280,000 distinct CDR3 sequences, with less than 25% found just once. Study-wide findings and caveats: The cumulative frequency of public TCR beta families distinguished individuals who carried CMV together with the relevant HLA. There were HLA-C-restricted CMV-specific TCR beta clonotypes dominating the ex vivo response.

CDR1 SGHAT and CDR2 FQNNGV come from the germline V gene. The CDR3 is 18 residues long. V was pared by 3 bases and J by 1 base, with 13 bases of the junction left unmatched. The sequence derives from a human donor in good health (CMV status not recorded). Some clones in this sample may be carry-over from other donors' samples. The source material was cultured PBMCs, sampled from culture after CMV antigen stimulation. V and J are TRBV11-2 and TRBJ2-7, with 9 bases fitting TRBD1. The CDR3 region has the DNA TGTGCCAGCAGCTTGACAATATCCGGGACAGGGCTTTCCTACGAGCAGTACTTC. Translation: CASSLTISGTGLSYEQYF. Variable domain in full (rest from reference TRBV11-2 and TRBJ2-7): EAGVAQSPRYKIIEKRQSVAFWCNPISGHATLYWYQQILGQGPKLLIQFQNNGVVDDSQLPKDRFSAERLKGVDSTLKIQPAKLEDSAVYLCASSLTISGTGLSYEQYFGPGTRLTVT.